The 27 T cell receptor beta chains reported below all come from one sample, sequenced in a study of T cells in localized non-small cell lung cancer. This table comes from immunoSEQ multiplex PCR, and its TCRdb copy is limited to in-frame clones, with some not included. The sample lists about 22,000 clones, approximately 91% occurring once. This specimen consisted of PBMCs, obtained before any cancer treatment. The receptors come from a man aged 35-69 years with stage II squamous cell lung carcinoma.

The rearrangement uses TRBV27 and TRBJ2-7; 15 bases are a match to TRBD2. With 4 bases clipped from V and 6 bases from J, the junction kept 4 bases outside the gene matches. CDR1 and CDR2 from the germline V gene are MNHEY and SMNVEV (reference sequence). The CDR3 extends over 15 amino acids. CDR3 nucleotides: TGTGCCAGCAGTTGGGGACTAGCGGGAGGCGGCGAGCAGTACTTC. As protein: CASSWGLAGGGEQYF.

As DNA, the CDR3 is TGTGCCAGCAGTTTTTTCCAGGTGACCTTAAGCGAGCAGTACTTC. Encoded protein: CASSFFQVTLSEQYF. This rearrangement joins TRBV27 to TRBJ2-7; D uncertain. The germline CDR1 and CDR2 sequences are MNHEY and SMNVEV (reference sequence). Trimming cost V 3 bases and J 6 bases, with 18 bases left between them. The CDR3 covers 15 residues.

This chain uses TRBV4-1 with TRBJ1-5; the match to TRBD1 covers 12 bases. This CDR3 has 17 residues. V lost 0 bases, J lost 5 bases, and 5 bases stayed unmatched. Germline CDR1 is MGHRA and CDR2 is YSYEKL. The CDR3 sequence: CASSQDRDRGPDQPQHF. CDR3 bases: TGCGCCAGCAGCCAAGATCGGGACAGGGGGCCAGATCAGCCCCAGCATTTT.

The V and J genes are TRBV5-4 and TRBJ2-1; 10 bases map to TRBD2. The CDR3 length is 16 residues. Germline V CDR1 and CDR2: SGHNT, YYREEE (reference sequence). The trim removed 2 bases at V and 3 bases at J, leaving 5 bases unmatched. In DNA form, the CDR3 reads TGTGCCAGCAGCTTCAGACTAGCGGGCCACTACAATGAGCAGTTCTTC. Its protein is CASSFRLAGHYNEQFF.

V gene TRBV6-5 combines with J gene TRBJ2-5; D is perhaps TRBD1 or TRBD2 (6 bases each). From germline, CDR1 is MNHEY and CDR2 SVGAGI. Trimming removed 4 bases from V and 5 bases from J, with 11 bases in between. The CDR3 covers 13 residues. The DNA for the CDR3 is TGTGCCAGCAGTTTAGGGGGGATGGAGACCCAGTACTTC. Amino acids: CASSLGGMETQYF.

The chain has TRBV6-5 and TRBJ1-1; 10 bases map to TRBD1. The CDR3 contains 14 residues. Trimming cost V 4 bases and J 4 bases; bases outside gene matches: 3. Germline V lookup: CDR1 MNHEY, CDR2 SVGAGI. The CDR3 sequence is CASSWGQGTTEAFF. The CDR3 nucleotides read TGTGCCAGCAGTTGGGGACAGGGGACCACTGAAGCTTTCTTT.

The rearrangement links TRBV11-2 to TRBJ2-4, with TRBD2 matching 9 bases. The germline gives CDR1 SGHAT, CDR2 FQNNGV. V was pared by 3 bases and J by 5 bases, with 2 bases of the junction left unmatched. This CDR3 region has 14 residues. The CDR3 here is CASSFLAGQNIQYF. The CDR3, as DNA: TGTGCCAGCAGCTTCCTAGCGGGGCAAAACATTCAGTACTTC. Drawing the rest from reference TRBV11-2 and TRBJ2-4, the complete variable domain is EAGVAQSPRYKIIEKRQSVAFWCNPISGHATLYWYQQILGQGPKLLIQFQNNGVVDDSQLPKDRFSAERLKGVDSTLKIQPAKLEDSAVYLCASSFLAGQNIQYFGAGTRLSVL.

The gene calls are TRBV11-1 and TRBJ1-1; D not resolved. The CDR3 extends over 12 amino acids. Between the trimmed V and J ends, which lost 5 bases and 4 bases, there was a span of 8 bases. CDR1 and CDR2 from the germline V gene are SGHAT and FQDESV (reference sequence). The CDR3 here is CASSPQATEAFF. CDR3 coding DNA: TGTGCCAGCAGCCCTCAAGCCACTGAAGCTTTCTTT.

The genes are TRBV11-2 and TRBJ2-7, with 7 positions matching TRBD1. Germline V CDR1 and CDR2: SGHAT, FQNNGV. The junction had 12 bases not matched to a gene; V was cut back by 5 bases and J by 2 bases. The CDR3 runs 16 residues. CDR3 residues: CASSTLNRGLPYEQYF. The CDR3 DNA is TGTGCCAGCAGCACACTCAACAGGGGTCTACCCTACGAGCAGTACTTC.

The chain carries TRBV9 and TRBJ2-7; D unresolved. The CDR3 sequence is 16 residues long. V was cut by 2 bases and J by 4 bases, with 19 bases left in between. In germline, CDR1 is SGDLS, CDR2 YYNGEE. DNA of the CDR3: TGTGCCAGCAGCGTGAGCGCCCGGACCCCACCGTACGAGCAGTACTTC. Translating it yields CASSVSARTPPYEQYF.

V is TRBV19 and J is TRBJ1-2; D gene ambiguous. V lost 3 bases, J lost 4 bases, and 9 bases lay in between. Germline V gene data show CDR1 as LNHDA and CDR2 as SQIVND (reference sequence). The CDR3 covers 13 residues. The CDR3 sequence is CASSIRNGYGYTF. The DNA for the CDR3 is TGTGCCAGTAGTATCCGGAACGGCTATGGCTACACCTTC.

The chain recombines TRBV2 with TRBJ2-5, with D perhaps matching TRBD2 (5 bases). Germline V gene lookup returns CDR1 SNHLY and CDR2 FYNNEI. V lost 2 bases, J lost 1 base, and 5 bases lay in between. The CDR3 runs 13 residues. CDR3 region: CASSELAQETQYF. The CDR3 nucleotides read TGTGCCAGCAGTGAACTAGCCCAAGAGACCCAGTACTTC.

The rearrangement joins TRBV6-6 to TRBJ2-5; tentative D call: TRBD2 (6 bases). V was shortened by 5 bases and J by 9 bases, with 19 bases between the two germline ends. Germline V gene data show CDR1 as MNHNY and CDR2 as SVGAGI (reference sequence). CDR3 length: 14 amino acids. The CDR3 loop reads CASSPRGASRAQYF. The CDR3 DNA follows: TGTGCCAGCAGTCCGCGGGGAGCCTCGAGGGCCCAGTACTTC.

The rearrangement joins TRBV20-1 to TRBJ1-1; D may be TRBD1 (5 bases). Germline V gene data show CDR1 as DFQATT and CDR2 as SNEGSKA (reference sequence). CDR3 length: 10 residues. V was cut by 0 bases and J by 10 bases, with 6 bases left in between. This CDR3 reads CSARDRGAFF. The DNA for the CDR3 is TGCAGTGCTAGAGATAGGGGAGCTTTCTTT.

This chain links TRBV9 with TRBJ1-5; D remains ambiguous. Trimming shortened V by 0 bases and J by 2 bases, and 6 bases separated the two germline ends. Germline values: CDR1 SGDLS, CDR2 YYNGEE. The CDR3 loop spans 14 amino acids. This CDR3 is CASSVGVGNQPQHF. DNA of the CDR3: TGTGCCAGCAGCGTAGGGGTGGGCAATCAGCCCCAGCATTTT.

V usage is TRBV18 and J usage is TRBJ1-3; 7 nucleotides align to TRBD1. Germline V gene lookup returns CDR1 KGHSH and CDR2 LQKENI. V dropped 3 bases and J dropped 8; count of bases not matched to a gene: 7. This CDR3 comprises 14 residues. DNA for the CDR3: TGTGCCAGCTCACCTCCGGGACAGTGGGACACCATATATTTT. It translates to CASSPPGQWDTIYF.

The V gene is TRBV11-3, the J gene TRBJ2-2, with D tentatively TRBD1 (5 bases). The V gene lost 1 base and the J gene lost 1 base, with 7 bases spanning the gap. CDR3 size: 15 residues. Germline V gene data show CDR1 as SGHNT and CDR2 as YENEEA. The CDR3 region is CASSLGQGNTGELFF. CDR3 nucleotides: TGTGCCAGCAGCTTAGGGCAGGGGAACACCGGGGAGCTGTTTTTT.

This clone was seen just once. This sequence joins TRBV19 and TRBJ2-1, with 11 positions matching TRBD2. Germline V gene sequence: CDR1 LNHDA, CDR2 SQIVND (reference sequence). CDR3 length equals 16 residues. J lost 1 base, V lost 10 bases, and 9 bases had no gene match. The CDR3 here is CATTIAGGRSYNEQFF. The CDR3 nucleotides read TGTGCCACCACCATAGCGGGGGGGCGATCCTACAATGAGCAGTTCTTC.

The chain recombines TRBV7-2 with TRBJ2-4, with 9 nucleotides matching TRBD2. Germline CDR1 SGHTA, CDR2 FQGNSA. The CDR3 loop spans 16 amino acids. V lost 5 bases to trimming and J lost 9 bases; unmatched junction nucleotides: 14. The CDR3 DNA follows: TGTGCCAGCAGCCCCGACCCACAAGCGGGAGGTCGCATTCAGTACTTC. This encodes CASSPDPQAGGRIQYF.

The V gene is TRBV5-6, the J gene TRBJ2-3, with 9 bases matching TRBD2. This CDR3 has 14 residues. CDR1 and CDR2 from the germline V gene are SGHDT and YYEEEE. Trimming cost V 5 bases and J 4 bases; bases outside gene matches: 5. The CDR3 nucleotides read TGTGCCAGCAGTGTCGGACTAGCGTCAGATACGCAGTATTTT. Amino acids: CASSVGLASDTQYF.

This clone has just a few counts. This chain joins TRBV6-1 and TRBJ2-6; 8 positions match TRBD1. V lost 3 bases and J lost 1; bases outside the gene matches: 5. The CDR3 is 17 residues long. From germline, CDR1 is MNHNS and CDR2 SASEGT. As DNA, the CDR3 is TGTGCCAGCAGTGACGGGACAGGCATTTCTGGGGCCAACGTCCTGACTTTC. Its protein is CASSDGTGISGANVLTF.

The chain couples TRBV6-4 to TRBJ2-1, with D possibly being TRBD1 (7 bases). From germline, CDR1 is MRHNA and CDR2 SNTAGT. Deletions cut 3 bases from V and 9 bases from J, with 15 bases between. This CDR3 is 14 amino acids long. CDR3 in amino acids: CASSEDRSRGEQFF. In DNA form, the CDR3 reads TGTGCCAGCAGTGAGGACAGGTCGCGGGGTGAGCAGTTCTTC.

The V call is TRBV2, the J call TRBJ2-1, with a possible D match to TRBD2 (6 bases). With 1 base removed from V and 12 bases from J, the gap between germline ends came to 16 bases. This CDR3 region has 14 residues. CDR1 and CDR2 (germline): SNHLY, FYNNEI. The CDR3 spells CASSEVGWRGAQFF. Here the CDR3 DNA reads TGTGCCAGCAGTGAAGTGGGATGGCGCGGGGCGCAGTTCTTC. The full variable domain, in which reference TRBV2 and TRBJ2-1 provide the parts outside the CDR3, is EPEVTQTPSHQVTQMGQEVILRCVPISNHLYFYWYRQILGQKVEFLVSFYNNEISEKSEIFDDQFSVERPDGSNFTLKIRSTKLEDSAMYFCASSEVGWRGAQFFGPGTRLTVL.

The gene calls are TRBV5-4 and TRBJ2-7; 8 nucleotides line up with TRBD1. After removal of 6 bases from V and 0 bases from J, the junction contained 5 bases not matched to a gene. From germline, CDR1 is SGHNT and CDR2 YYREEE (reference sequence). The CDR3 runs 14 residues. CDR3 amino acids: CASTRTGSSYEQYF. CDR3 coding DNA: TGTGCCAGCACCAGGACAGGGAGCTCCTACGAGCAGTACTTC.

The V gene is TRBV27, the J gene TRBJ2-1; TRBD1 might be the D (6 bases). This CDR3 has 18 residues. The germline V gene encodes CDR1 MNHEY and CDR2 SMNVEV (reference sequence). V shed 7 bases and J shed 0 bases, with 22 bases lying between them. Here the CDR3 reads CASKGLGRQGSSYNEQFF. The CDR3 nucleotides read TGTGCCAGCAAAGGCCTGGGACGCCAGGGGAGCTCCTACAATGAGCAGTTCTTC.

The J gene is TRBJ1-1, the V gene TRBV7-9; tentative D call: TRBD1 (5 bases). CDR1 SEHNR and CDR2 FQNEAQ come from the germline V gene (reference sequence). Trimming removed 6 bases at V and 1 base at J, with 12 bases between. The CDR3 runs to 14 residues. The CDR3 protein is CASSSNGGNTEAFF. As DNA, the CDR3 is TGTGCCAGCAGTTCTAATGGGGGGAACACTGAAGCTTTCTTT.

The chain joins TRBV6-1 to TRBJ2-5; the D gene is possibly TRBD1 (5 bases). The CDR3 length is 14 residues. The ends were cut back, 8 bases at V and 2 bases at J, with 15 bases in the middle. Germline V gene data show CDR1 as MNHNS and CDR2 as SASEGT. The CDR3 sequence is CASSLTGEQETQYF. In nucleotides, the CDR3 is TGTGCCAGCTCCCTTACAGGAGAACAAGAGACCCAGTACTTC.